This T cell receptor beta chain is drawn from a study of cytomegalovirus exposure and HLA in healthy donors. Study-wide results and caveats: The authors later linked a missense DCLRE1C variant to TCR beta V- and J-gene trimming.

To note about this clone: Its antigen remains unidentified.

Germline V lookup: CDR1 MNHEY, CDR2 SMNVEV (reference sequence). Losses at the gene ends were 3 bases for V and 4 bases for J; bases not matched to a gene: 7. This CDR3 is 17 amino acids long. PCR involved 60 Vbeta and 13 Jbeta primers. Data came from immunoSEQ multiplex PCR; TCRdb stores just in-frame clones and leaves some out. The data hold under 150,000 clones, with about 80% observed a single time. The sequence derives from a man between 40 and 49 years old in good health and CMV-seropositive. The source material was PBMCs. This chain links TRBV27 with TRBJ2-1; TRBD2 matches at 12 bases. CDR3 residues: CASSLLAGGPSYNEQFF. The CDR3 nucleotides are TGTGCCAGCAGTTTGCTAGCGGGAGGGCCCTCTTACAATGAGCAGTTCTTC.